Each of the 9 T cell receptor beta chains below was sequenced from the same sample in a study of CD8 T cells in Susac syndrome. Random hexamers were used to reverse transcribe about 0.45 to 1 ug of RNA. In TCRdb, the immunoSEQ multiplex PCR reads were re-called with MiXCR into one record per CDR3 protein. Of approximately 220,000 distinct CDR3 sequences in the sample, just under 95% are singletons; the top ten hold 0.082%. The source material was CD4+ T cells from PBMCs. The receptors stem from a human donor with multiple sclerosis.

The chain combines TRBV5-1 with TRBJ1-2, with no clear D. CDR3 size: 12 residues. Germline V gene lookup returns CDR1 SGHRS and CDR2 YFSETQ. V lost 2 bases and J 8 bases, leaving 10 bases between the germline ends. Here the CDR3 DNA reads TGCGCCAGCAGCTTTAACAGTGGCGGCTACACCTTC. It encodes CASSFNSGGYTF.

CDR3 sequence: CASGEDNSPLHF. As DNA, the CDR3 is TGTGCCAGCGGGGAGGATAATTCACCCCTCCACTTT. The chain recombines TRBV30 with TRBJ1-6; D not certain. CDR3 length: 12 amino acids. CDR1 is GTSNPN and CDR2 is SVGIG in the germline V gene (reference sequence). V was cut by 8 bases and J by 5 bases, with 10 bases left in between.

V is TRBV7-3 and J is TRBJ1-2, with 7 bases identical to TRBD1. The CDR3 length is 13 residues. Per germline, CDR1 SGHTA and CDR2 FQGTGA. V was pared by 4 bases and J by 8 bases, with 7 bases of the junction left unmatched. CDR3 nucleotides: TGTGCCAGCAGCTGGGACAGCGGAATGGGCTACACCTTC. Residues: CASSWDSGMGYTF.

V usage is TRBV10-3 and J usage is TRBJ1-2; D remains ambiguous. Trimming shortened V by 4 bases and J by 5 bases, and 20 bases separated the two germline ends. CDR1 and CDR2 from the germline V gene are ENHRY and SYGVKD. The CDR3 loop spans 16 amino acids. In DNA form, the CDR3 reads TGTGCCATCAGTGTAGCCTTTTCCGCATCTCCATATGGCTACACCTTC. Translating gives CAISVAFSASPYGYTF.

The rearrangement joins TRBV11-2 to TRBJ1-2; tentative D call: TRBD1 (6 bases). In germline, CDR1 is SGHAT, CDR2 FQNNGV. Deletions cut 1 base from V and 4 bases from J, with 7 bases between. The CDR3 has 13 amino acids. Here the CDR3 DNA reads TGTGCCAGCAGCTTAGGACAGGTCTATGGCTACACCTTC. Translation gives CASSLGQVYGYTF.

This rearrangement joins TRBV29-1 to TRBJ2-5, with 8 bases lining up with TRBD2. Germline CDR1 reads SQVTM; CDR2 reads ANQGSEA. V lost 6 bases to trimming and J lost 2 bases; unmatched junction nucleotides: 5. The CDR3 sequence is 13 residues long. CDR3 coding DNA: TGCAGCGTGCCCGGGGGGGCACAAGAGACCCAGTACTTC. Translation gives CSVPGGAQETQYF.

The chain has TRBV30 and TRBJ2-1, with TRBD1 identical over 8 bases. The germline gives CDR1 GTSNPN, CDR2 SVGIG (reference sequence). This CDR3 has 14 residues. Trimming took 5 bases from V and 0 from J; bases not matched to a gene: 3. The CDR3: CAWDRGGSYNEQFF. The CDR3 region has the DNA TGTGCCTGGGACAGGGGAGGCTCCTACAATGAGCAGTTCTTC.

The genes are TRBV3-1 and TRBJ1-5; D may be TRBD1 (6 bases). CDR3 length equals 15 residues. Germline CDR1 LGHDT, CDR2 YNNKEL (reference sequence). Trimming stripped 2 bases from V and 0 bases from J, with 8 bases between. CDR3 loop: CASSQTGPSNQPQHF. The CDR3, as DNA: TGTGCCAGCAGCCAAACAGGGCCTAGCAATCAGCCCCAGCATTTT.

This chain uses TRBV3-1 with TRBJ2-3; the D is unclear. The CDR3 is 14 residues long. Germline V gene data show CDR1 as LGHDT and CDR2 as YNNKEL (reference sequence). The V gene lost 2 bases and the J gene lost 5 bases, with 11 bases spanning the gap. DNA of the CDR3: TGTGCCAGCAGCCAACTGATTGCGCAAGATACGCAGTATTTT. It codes for CASSQLIAQDTQYF.